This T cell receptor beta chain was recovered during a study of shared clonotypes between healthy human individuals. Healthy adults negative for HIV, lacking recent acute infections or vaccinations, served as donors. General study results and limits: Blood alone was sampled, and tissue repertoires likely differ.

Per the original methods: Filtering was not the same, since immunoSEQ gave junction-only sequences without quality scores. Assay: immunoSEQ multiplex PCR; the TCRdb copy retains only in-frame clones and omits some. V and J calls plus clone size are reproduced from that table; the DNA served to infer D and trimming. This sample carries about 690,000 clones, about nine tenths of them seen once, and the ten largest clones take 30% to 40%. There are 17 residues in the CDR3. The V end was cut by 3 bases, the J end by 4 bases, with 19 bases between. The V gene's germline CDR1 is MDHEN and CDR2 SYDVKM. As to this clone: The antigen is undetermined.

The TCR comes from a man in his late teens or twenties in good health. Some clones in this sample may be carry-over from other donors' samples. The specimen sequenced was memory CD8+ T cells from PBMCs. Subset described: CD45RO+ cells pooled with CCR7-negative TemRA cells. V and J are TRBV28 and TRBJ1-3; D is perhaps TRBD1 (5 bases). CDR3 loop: CASSFGRQGFVGNTIYF. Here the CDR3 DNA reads TGTGCCAGCAGTTTTGGTCGGCAGGGATTCGTCGGAAACACCATATATTTT.